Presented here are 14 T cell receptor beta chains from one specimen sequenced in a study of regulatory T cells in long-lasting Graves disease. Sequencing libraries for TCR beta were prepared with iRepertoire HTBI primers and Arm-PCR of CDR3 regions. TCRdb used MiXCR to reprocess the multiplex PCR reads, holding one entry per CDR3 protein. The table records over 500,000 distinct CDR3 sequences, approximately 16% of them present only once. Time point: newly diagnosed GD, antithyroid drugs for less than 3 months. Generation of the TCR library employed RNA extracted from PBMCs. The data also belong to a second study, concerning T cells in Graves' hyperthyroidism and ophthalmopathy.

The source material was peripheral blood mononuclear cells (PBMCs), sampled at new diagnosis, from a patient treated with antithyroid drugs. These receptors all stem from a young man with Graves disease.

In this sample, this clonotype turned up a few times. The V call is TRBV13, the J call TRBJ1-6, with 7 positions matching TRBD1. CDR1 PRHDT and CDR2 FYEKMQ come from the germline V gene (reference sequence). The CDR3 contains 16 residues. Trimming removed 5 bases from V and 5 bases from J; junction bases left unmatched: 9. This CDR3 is CASSAQYRGNNSPLHF. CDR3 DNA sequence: TGTGCCAGCAGCGCACAATACAGGGGTAATAATTCACCCCTCCACTTT. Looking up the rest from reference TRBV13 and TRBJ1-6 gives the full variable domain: AAGVIQSPRHLIKEKRETATLKCYPIPRHDTVYWYQQGPGQDPQFLISFYEKMQSDKGSIPDRFSAQQFSDYHSELNMSSLELGDSALYFCASSAQYRGNNSPLHFGNGTRLTVT.

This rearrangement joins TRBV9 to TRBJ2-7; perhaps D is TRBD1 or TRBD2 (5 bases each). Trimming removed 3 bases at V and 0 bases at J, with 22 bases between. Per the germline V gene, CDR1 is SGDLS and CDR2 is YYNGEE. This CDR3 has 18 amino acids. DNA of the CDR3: TGTGCCAGCAGCGGGGGGATCGGCGCGGGCTCCAACTCCTACGAGCAGTACTTC. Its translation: CASSGGIGAGSNSYEQYF.

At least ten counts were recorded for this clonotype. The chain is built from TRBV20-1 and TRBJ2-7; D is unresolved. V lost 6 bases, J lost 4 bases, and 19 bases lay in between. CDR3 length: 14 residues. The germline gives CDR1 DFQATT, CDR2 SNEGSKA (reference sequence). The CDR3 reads CSAGAAHAVYEQYF. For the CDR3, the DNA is TGCAGTGCCGGCGCAGCCCACGCTGTATACGAGCAGTACTTC.

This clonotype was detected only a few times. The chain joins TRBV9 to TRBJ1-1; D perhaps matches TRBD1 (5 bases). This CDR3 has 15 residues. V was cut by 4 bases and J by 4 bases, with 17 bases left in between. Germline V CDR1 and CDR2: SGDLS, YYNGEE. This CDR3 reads CASSLSSAGGTEAFF. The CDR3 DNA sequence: TGTGCCAGCAGCCTATCTTCAGCCGGGGGCACTGAAGCTTTCTTT.

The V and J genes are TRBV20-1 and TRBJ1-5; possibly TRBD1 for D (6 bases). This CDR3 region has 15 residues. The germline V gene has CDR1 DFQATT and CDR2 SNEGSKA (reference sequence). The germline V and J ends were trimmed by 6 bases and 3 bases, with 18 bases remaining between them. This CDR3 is CSAKLPDRLNQPQHF. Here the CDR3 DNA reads TGCAGTGCCAAACTACCGGACAGACTCAATCAGCCCCAGCATTTT.

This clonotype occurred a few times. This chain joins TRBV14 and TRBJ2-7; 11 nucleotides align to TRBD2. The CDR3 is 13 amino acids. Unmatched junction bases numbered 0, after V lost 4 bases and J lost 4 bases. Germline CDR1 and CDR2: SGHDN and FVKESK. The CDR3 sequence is CASSRLAGYEQYF. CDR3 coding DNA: TGTGCCAGCAGCCGACTAGCGGGATACGAGCAGTACTTC.

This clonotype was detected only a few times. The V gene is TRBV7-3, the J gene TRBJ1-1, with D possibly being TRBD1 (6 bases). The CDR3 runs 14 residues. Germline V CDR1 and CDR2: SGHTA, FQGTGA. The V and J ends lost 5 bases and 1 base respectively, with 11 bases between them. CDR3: CASSQAGANTEAFF. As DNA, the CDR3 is TGTGCCAGCAGCCAAGCAGGGGCGAACACTGAAGCTTTCTTT.

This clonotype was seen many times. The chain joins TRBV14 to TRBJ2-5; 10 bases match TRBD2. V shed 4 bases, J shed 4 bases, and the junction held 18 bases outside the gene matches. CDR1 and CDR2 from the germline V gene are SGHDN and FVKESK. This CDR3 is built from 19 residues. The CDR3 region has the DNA TGTGCCAGCAGCCCATCCATGGGTTTTGAGCGGGAGGGCCCAGAGACCCAGTACTTC. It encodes CASSPSMGFEREGPETQYF.

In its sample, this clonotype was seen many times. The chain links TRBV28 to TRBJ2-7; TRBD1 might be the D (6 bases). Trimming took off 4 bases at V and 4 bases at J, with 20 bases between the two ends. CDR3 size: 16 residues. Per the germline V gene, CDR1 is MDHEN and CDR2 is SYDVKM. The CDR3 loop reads CASSSDFRGASYEQYF. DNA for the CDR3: TGTGCCAGCAGTTCCGACTTCAGGGGAGCATCGTACGAGCAGTACTTC.

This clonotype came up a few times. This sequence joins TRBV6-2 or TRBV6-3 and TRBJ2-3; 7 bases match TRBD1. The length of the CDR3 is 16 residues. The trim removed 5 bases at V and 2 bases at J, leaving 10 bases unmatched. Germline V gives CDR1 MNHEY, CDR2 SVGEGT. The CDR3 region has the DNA TGTGCCAGCAGTAAACCTACAGGGGTCCCCACAGATACGCAGTATTTT. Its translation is CASSKPTGVPTDTQYF.

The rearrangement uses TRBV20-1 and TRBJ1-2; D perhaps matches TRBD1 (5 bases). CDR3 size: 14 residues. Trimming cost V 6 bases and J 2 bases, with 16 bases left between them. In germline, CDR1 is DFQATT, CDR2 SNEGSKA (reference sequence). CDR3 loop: CSAKDGKGNYGYTF. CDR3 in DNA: TGCAGTGCCAAGGACGGGAAGGGGAACTATGGCTACACCTTC.

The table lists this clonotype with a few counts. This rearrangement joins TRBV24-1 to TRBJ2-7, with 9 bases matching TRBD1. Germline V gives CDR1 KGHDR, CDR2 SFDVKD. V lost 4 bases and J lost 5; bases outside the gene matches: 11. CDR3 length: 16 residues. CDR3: CATSDSGTGIYDEQYF. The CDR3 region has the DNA TGTGCCACCAGTGACTCCGGGACAGGGATTTACGACGAGCAGTACTTC.

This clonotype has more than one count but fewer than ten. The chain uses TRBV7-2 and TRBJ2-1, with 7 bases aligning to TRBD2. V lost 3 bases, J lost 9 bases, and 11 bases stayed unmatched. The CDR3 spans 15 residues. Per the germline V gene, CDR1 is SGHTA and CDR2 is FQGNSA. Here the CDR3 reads CASSFRVGLAAEQFF. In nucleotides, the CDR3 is TGTGCCAGCAGCTTCAGGGTGGGGCTAGCGGCTGAGCAGTTCTTC.

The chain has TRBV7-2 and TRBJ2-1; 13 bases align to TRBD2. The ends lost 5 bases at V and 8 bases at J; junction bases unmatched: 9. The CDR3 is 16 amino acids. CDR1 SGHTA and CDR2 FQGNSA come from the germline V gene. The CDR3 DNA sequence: TGTGCCAGCAGCCAGGGCGGACTAGCGGGAGCGGATGAGCAGTTCTTC. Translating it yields CASSQGGLAGADEQFF.